The T cell receptor (beta chain) under discussion was sequenced for a study of blood T cell repertoires in COVID-19. The V and J ends lost 6 bases and 6 bases respectively, with 11 bases between them. This CDR3 comprises 12 residues. Germline V gene sequence: CDR1 MNHEY, CDR2 SVGAGI. This clone was seen just once. The data were produced by immunoSEQ multiplex PCR, yet TCRdb's version contains in-frame clones alone and is incomplete. The sample shows 100,000 to 150,000 clones, around 81% of them seen only once. Sequenced input: peripheral blood. The clonotype originates from a woman aged 50 to 65 with acute or convalescent COVID-19. The V gene is TRBV6-5, the J gene TRBJ1-2, with a possible D match to TRBD1 (5 bases). CDR3 residues: CASRGWGDGYTF. CDR3 DNA sequence: TGTGCCAGCAGGGGTTGGGGCGATGGCTACACCTTC.